The 27 T cell receptor beta chains reported below all come from one sample, sequenced in a study of blood T cell repertoires in COVID-19 (dated by TCRdb to the early 2020s). The library came from the immunoSEQ multiplex PCR assay. TCRdb took over this immuneACCESS table, retaining in-frame rearrangements with V and J assigned. Such tables are incomplete; in checked studies, under half of the missing clones stem from an unresolved V gene, and the remainder is unexplained. In all, the sample holds approximately 89,000 clones, and more than 70% of those were seen once. In total, the top ten clones hold around 22% of the sample. The sample was peripheral blood. The source is a man aged 65 to 85 with acute or convalescent COVID-19.

The genes are TRBV5-1 and TRBJ2-7; 13 bases fit TRBD2. CDR1 is SGHRS, CDR2 YFSETQ, per germline. J was trimmed by 3 bases and V by 2 bases; bases with no gene match: 2. The CDR3 totals 15 residues. The CDR3 bases are TGCGCCAGCAGCTTCGGGACTAGCGGGGTCTACGAGCAGTACTTC. Its translation: CASSFGTSGVYEQYF.

The chain has TRBV28 and TRBJ1-5; D is unresolved. V lost 2 bases and J lost 4, with 12 bases in between. Per the germline V gene, CDR1 is MDHEN and CDR2 is SYDVKM. This CDR3 is built from 15 residues. CDR3 sequence: CASSLMRVGNQPQHF. The CDR3, as DNA: TGTGCCAGCAGTTTAATGAGGGTGGGGAATCAGCCCCAGCATTTT. The whole variable domain, remainder taken from reference TRBV28 and TRBJ1-5, is DVKVTQSSRYLVKRTGEKVFLECVQDMDHENMFWYRQDPGLGLRLIYFSYDVKMKEKGDIPEGYSVSREKKERFSLILESASTNQTSMYLCASSLMRVGNQPQHFGDGTRLSIL.

The chain is built from TRBV4-1 and TRBJ2-2; D is unresolved. The CDR3 extends over 12 amino acids. Trimming pared 0 bases from V and 9 bases from J, leaving 5 bases between. Germline V gene data show CDR1 as MGHRA and CDR2 as YSYEKL. The CDR3 DNA reads TGCGCCAGCAGCCAAGATAAGCGGGAGCTGTTTTTT. It encodes CASSQDKRELFF.

The chain has TRBV2 and TRBJ2-7; no clear D. V shed 5 bases and J shed 5 bases, with 7 bases lying between them. CDR1 SNHLY and CDR2 FYNNEI come from the germline V gene. The CDR3 is 11 amino acids. Written as DNA, the CDR3 is TGTGCCAGCAGTTACAGCAACGAGCAGTACTTC. Translated, it gives CASSYSNEQYF.

The chain employs TRBV29-1 and TRBJ2-7; D not certain. CDR3 length equals 10 residues. The ends were cut back, 4 bases at V and 3 bases at J, with 4 bases in the middle. CDR1 SQVTM and CDR2 ANQGSEA come from the germline V gene. The CDR3 coding sequence is TGCAGCGTTGGCGGCTACGAGCAGTACTTC. Translated: CSVGGYEQYF.

This chain links TRBV28 with TRBJ1-5, with a possible D match to TRBD1 (5 bases). Trimming removed 2 bases from V and 6 bases from J, with 11 bases in between. The germline CDR1 and CDR2 sequences are MDHEN and SYDVKM. CDR3 length: 14 amino acids. The DNA for the CDR3 is TGTGCCAGCAGTTTAGGGGGGGATAGTCAGCCCCAGCATTTT. It translates to CASSLGGDSQPQHF.

J is TRBJ2-7 and V is TRBV2, with 10 bases matching TRBD1. With V trimmed by 5 bases and J by 8 bases, 9 bases remained unmatched. This CDR3 region has 14 residues. Germline V gene sequence: CDR1 SNHLY, CDR2 FYNNEI. CDR3 sequence: CASSKGQGETQQYF. CDR3 coding DNA: TGTGCCAGCAGTAAAGGACAGGGGGAAACCCAGCAGTACTTC. Filled out from reference TRBV2 and TRBJ2-7, the complete variable domain reads EPEVTQTPSHQVTQMGQEVILRCVPISNHLYFYWYRQILGQKVEFLVSFYNNEISEKSEIFDDQFSVERPDGSNFTLKIRSTKLEDSAMYFCASSKGQGETQQYFGPGTRLTVT.

This clone was counted a few times. The genes are TRBV4-3 and TRBJ2-2, with a tentative D call TRBD1 (5 bases). CDR1 LGHNA and CDR2 YSLEER come from the germline V gene. CDR3 length: 15 residues. Trimming stripped 1 base from V and 4 bases from J, with 10 bases between. CDR3 amino acids: CASSQVLGATGELFF. The DNA for the CDR3 is TGCGCCAGCAGCCAAGTATTAGGGGCCACCGGGGAGCTGTTTTTT.

J is TRBJ2-3 and V is TRBV12-5; 9 bases are shared with TRBD1. CDR1 LGHNT and CDR2 FRNRAP come from the germline V gene. With 4 bases clipped from V and 6 bases from J, the junction kept 5 bases outside the gene matches. The CDR3 runs 14 residues. CDR3 DNA sequence: TGTGCTAGTGGTTCGGGACAGGGTGGGGATACGCAGTATTTT. It encodes CASGSGQGGDTQYF.

This rearrangement joins TRBV10-3 to TRBJ2-2; 10 nucleotides align to TRBD1. The CDR3 length is 13 residues. Germline CDR1 and CDR2: ENHRY and SYGVKD. The ends lost 6 bases at V and 5 bases at J; junction bases unmatched: 0. The DNA of the CDR3 is TGTGCCATCAGGGGACAGGGGACCGGGGAGCTGTTTTTT. Translation: CAIRGQGTGELFF.

There are a few counts of this clone. The gene calls are TRBV11-3 and TRBJ2-1; 9 bases line up with TRBD2. Germline V lookup: CDR1 SGHNT, CDR2 YENEEA. V dropped 3 bases and J dropped 9; count of bases not matched to a gene: 9. CDR3 length: 15 amino acids. Here the CDR3 DNA reads TGTGCCAGCAGCTTTAGTAGTCTAGCGGGAAGTGAGCAGTTCTTC. Protein sequence: CASSFSSLAGSEQFF. Looking up the rest from reference TRBV11-3 and TRBJ2-1 gives the full variable domain: EAGVVQSPRYKIIEKKQPVAFWCNPISGHNTLYWYLQNLGQGPELLIRYENEEAVDDSQLPKDRFSAERLKGVDSTLKIQPAELGDSAVYLCASSFSSLAGSEQFFGPGTRLTVL.

The genes are TRBV18 and TRBJ1-1, with D hard to call. The CDR3 length is 13 residues. V lost 2 bases to trimming and J lost 3 bases, with 7 bases between them. CDR1 is KGHSH, CDR2 LQKENI, per germline. In nucleotides, the CDR3 is TGTGCCAGCTCACCAGAGGTCGACACTGAAGCTTTCTTT. It specifies CASSPEVDTEAFF.

The count of this clone is one. The chain employs TRBV27 and TRBJ1-1, with D possibly being TRBD1 (6 bases). CDR1 is MNHEY and CDR2 is SMNVEV in the germline V gene (reference sequence). The CDR3 covers 14 residues. Trimming removed 5 bases at V and 11 bases at J, with 21 bases between. The CDR3 DNA follows: TGTGCCAGCAGTGGACTGCTAGGGGGTATTCGGGCTTTCTTT. Residues: CASSGLLGGIRAFF.

The chain is built from TRBV19 and TRBJ2-2, with TRBD1 as a possible D gene (5 bases). Germline V gene sequence: CDR1 LNHDA, CDR2 SQIVND (reference sequence). There are 13 residues in the CDR3. Trimming removed 3 bases at V and 4 bases at J, with 6 bases between. The CDR3 loop is CASSMGRTGELFF. The CDR3 DNA follows: TGTGCCAGTAGTATGGGGCGCACCGGGGAGCTGTTTTTT.

CDR3 in DNA: TGTGCCAGCAGTGTATCATTGGAGGACAGGCCGTCGGTC. It is translated as CASSVSLEDRPSV. The chain combines TRBV2 with TRBJ2-7, with 7 bases lining up with TRBD1. CDR1 and CDR2 from the germline V gene are SNHLY and FYNNEI. The CDR3 is 13 residues long.

This clone was picked up many times. The chain recombines TRBV2 with TRBJ2-1, with D perhaps TRBD2 (6 bases). V was cut by 7 bases and J by 7 bases, with 17 bases left in between. The V gene's germline CDR1 is SNHLY and CDR2 FYNNEI. The CDR3 extends over 14 amino acids. CDR3 in amino acids: CASTREFSTNEQFF. The CDR3 DNA reads TGTGCCAGCACCCGGGAGTTCAGCACAAATGAGCAGTTCTTC.

The chain carries TRBV14 and TRBJ2-2, with TRBD1 matching over 7 bases. This CDR3 is built from 14 residues. V lost 4 bases and J lost 2; bases outside the gene matches: 1. Germline V gives CDR1 SGHDN, CDR2 FVKESK. Written as DNA, the CDR3 is TGTGCCAGCAGCCGGGACAGAAACACCGGGGAGCTGTTTTTT. It yields the protein CASSRDRNTGELFF.

J is TRBJ2-5 and V is TRBV5-5, with TRBD1 matching over 7 bases. CDR1 is SGHKS and CDR2 is YYEKEE in the germline V gene (reference sequence). V shed 4 bases, J shed 3 bases, and the junction held 9 bases outside the gene matches. The CDR3 runs to 15 residues. CDR3 protein: CASSKQTGTEETQYF. CDR3 bases: TGTGCCAGCAGCAAACAAACCGGGACAGAAGAGACCCAGTACTTC.

This clone was seen more than once but under ten times. V is TRBV28 and J is TRBJ2-5; D is ambiguous. This CDR3 has 12 amino acids. The germline CDR1 and CDR2 sequences are MDHEN and SYDVKM. Between the trimmed V and J ends, which lost 7 bases and 5 bases, there was a span of 11 bases. The CDR3 sequence is CASTTARETQYF. CDR3 nucleotide sequence: TGTGCCAGCACCACCGCCAGGGAGACCCAGTACTTC.

The sample holds a few counts of this clone. This chain joins TRBV11-2 and TRBJ2-7; maybe TRBD2 (6 bases). Germline CDR1 reads SGHAT; CDR2 reads FQNNGV. CDR3 length: 15 residues. V lost 0 bases to trimming and J lost 6 bases, with 15 bases between them. CDR3 region: CASSLDPGSISEQYF. Written as DNA, the CDR3 is TGTGCCAGCAGCTTAGATCCCGGGAGTATCTCCGAGCAGTACTTC.

The genes are TRBV15 and TRBJ2-7, with D perhaps matching TRBD1 (6 bases). The germline CDR1 and CDR2 sequences are LNHNV and YYDKDF (reference sequence). This CDR3 is 13 amino acids long. V shed 6 bases and J shed 0 bases, with 9 bases lying between them. CDR3 DNA: TGTGCCACCAGTGCAGGGGCCTCCTACGAGCAGTACTTC. Protein: CATSAGASYEQYF.

J is TRBJ2-7 and V is TRBV6-1; 12 nucleotides agree with TRBD2. The CDR3 has 19 residues. Germline V gives CDR1 MNHNS, CDR2 SASEGT. With 1 base clipped from V and 1 base from J, the junction kept 11 bases outside the gene matches. CDR3: CASSEGIASGRALSYEQYF. In nucleotides, the CDR3 is TGTGCCAGCAGTGAAGGTATAGCTAGCGGGAGGGCCTTGTCCTACGAGCAGTACTTC.

The rearrangement uses TRBV3-1 (or the pseudogene TRBV3-2) and TRBJ2-3; weak D call: TRBD2 (6 bases). The germline CDR1 and CDR2 sequences are LGHDT and YNNKEL (reference sequence). Trimming took off 8 bases at V and 2 bases at J, with 11 bases between the two ends. The CDR3 length is 13 residues. In DNA form, the CDR3 reads TGTGCCAGCGGGCAGCGGGTCACAGATACGCAGTATTTT. It encodes CASGQRVTDTQYF.

The rearrangement uses TRBV9 and TRBJ2-1; perhaps TRBD2 as D (6 bases). Germline lookup yields CDR1 SGDLS and CDR2 YYNGEE. V was cut by 4 bases and J by 4 bases, with 15 bases left in between. The CDR3 loop spans 15 amino acids. The CDR3: CASSRTGEPYNEQFF. The CDR3 bases are TGTGCCAGCAGCAGAACGGGGGAACCTTACAATGAGCAGTTCTTC.

The chain carries TRBV29-1 and TRBJ2-2; 11 nucleotides agree with TRBD1. Germline V gene sequence: CDR1 SQVTM, CDR2 ANQGSEA. The CDR3 extends over 15 amino acids. J lost 4 bases, V lost 4 bases, and 5 bases had no gene match. CDR3 in amino acids: CSVGSGTGGTGELFF. Written as DNA, the CDR3 is TGCAGCGTTGGTAGTGGGACAGGGGGCACCGGGGAGCTGTTTTTT.

The V gene is TRBV7-3, the J gene TRBJ2-7; 10 nucleotides line up with TRBD1. Trimming removed 3 bases from V and 4 bases from J; junction bases left unmatched: 6. The CDR3 contains 15 residues. Germline V gene sequence: CDR1 SGHTA, CDR2 FQGTGA. CDR3 sequence (DNA): TGTGCCAGCAGCTTTAGGGACAGGGGAGGGTACGAGCAGTACTTC. It specifies CASSFRDRGGYEQYF.

V usage is TRBV10-3 and J usage is TRBJ2-2; weak D call: TRBD1 (6 bases). Germline-derived CDR1 and CDR2 are ENHRY and SYGVKD. The V gene lost 0 bases and the J gene lost 1 base, with 9 bases spanning the gap. This CDR3 is 16 amino acids long. The CDR3 loop reads CAISESWGLNTGELFF. The CDR3 coding sequence is TGTGCCATCAGTGAGTCCTGGGGGCTGAACACCGGGGAGCTGTTTTTT.